This T cell receptor beta chain was recorded in a study of shared clonotypes between healthy human individuals. The V gene end was trimmed by 6 bases and the J gene end by 3 bases; junction bases not matched to a gene: 8. The CDR3 totals 16 residues. Per germline, CDR1 MNHNY and CDR2 SVGAGI (reference sequence). Generated by immunoSEQ multiplex PCR, the TCRdb table keeps only in-frame clones and is missing some. In the table there are 2 million to 3 million clones, 80% to 95% of which are singletons. The TCR was taken from a man aged 18 to 30 in good health. Some clones in this sample may be carry-over from other donors' samples. This chain connects TRBV6-6 to TRBJ2-3, with TRBD2 identical over 11 bases. The sequencing sample was made of naive CD4+ T cells from PBMCs. Documented subset: CD45RA+ positively selected. Here the CDR3 reads CASRETSGRVTDTQYF. The CDR3 DNA reads as TGTGCCAGCAGAGAAACTAGCGGGAGAGTTACAGATACGCAGTATTTT.